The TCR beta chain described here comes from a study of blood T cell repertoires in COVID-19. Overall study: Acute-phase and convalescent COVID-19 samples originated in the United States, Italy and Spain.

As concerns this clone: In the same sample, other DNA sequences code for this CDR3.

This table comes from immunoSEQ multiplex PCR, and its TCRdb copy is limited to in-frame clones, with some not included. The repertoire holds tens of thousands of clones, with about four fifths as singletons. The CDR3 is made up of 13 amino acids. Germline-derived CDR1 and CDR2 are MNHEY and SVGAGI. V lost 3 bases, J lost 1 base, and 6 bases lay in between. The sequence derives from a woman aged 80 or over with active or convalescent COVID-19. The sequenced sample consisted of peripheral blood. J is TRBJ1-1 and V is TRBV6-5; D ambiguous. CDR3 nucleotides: TGTGCCAGCAGTTATCGGGGGAACACTGAAGCTTTCTTT. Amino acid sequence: CASSYRGNTEAFF.